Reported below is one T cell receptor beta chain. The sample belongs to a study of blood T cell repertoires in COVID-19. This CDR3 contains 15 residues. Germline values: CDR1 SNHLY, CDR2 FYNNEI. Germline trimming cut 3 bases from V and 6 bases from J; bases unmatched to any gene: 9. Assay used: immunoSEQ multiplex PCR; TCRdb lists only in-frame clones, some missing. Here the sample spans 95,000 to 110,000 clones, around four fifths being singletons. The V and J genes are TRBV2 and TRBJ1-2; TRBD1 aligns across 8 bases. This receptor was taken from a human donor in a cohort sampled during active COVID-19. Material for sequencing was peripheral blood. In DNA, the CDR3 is TGTGCCAGCAGTGAGTCCCGGGACAGGACTCATGGCTACACCTTC. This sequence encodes CASSESRDRTHGYTF. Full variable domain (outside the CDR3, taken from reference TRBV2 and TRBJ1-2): EPEVTQTPSHQVTQMGQEVILRCVPISNHLYFYWYRQILGQKVEFLVSFYNNEISEKSEIFDDQFSVERPDGSNFTLKIRSTKLEDSAMYFCASSESRDRTHGYTFGSGTRLTVV.